Below are 32 T cell receptor beta chains sequenced from a single sample in a study of CD8+ T cells in alopecia areata. Following RNA extraction, reverse transcription yielded cDNA that acted as the sequencing template. TCRdb's table, derived via immunoSEQ multiplex PCR, lists solely in-frame clones and lacks some. The sample holds around 140,000 clones; 45% to 60% are singletons and the top ten take roughly 0.99%. Sequencing used CD4+ T cells sorted from blood, obtained at week 0. Every receptor here comes from a human donor with alopecia areata.

This clone was picked up a small number of times. The rearrangement uses TRBV10-2 and TRBJ2-1; unclear D gene. The length of the CDR3 is 15 residues. Trimming took 6 bases from V and 3 from J, leaving 15 bases between them. Germline V gives CDR1 WSHSY, CDR2 SAAADI. CDR3 residues: CASRGSASGYNEQFF. The CDR3 DNA sequence: TGCGCCAGCAGGGGATCCGCTAGTGGCTACAATGAGCAGTTCTTC.

The chain is built from TRBV15 and TRBJ2-3; 8 bases align to TRBD2. The germline V gene has CDR1 LNHNV and CDR2 YYDKDF (reference sequence). V lost 1 base and J lost 2; bases outside the gene matches: 5. This CDR3 comprises 16 residues. The CDR3: CATSRVGSGTTDTQYF. CDR3 in DNA: TGTGCCACCAGCAGAGTCGGTAGCGGGACCACAGATACGCAGTATTTT.

This clone has only a few counts. The CDR3: CASSQSSGFGETQYF. The CDR3 DNA reads as TGCGCCAGCAGTCAATCGTCAGGGTTTGGGGAGACCCAGTACTTC. The chain links TRBV23-1 to TRBJ2-5; tentatively, D is TRBD1 (5 bases). TRBV23-1 is treated as an ORF (open reading frame) with a function not yet certain. The CDR3 spans 15 residues. Trimming removed 0 bases from V and 5 bases from J, with 13 bases in between.

This clone was seen a few times. The chain combines TRBV6-6 with TRBJ2-2, with a possible D match to TRBD1 (6 bases). This CDR3 has 13 residues. The ends were cut back, 8 bases at V and 5 bases at J, with 12 bases in the middle. CDR1 and CDR2 from the germline V gene are MNHNY and SVGAGI (reference sequence). CDR3 residues: CASDRLRTGELFF. CDR3 coding DNA: TGTGCCAGCGACAGGCTGAGGACCGGGGAGCTGTTTTTT.

Here the CDR3 reads CASSLAMGANYGYTF. In DNA form, the CDR3 reads TGTGCCAGCAGCTTAGCGATGGGGGCGAACTATGGCTACACCTTC. V and J are TRBV7-2 and TRBJ1-2; D is possibly TRBD1 (6 bases). From germline, CDR1 is SGHTA and CDR2 FQGNSA. The CDR3 covers 15 residues. Between the trimmed V and J ends, which lost 0 bases and 2 bases, there was a span of 10 bases.

The genes are TRBV2 and TRBJ2-1; possibly TRBD2 for D (5 bases). The CDR3 runs to 11 residues. The germline V gene has CDR1 SNHLY and CDR2 FYNNEI. V was shortened by 11 bases and J by 8 bases, with 13 bases between the two germline ends. CDR3 sequence reads: CAGRSRDEQFF. The CDR3 DNA is TGTGCCGGCCGGTCGCGGGATGAGCAGTTCTTC.

The chain recombines TRBV15 with TRBJ2-7; the D gene is possibly TRBD2 (5 bases). Trimming pared 0 bases from V and 3 bases from J, leaving 12 bases between. CDR1 and CDR2 from the germline V gene are LNHNV and YYDKDF (reference sequence). The CDR3 is 15 residues long. The CDR3 protein is CATSREGRGFYEQYF. CDR3 bases: TGTGCCACCAGCAGAGAAGGGCGCGGGTTCTACGAGCAGTACTTC.

This rearrangement joins TRBV7-9 to TRBJ1-3; D unresolved. There are 14 residues in the CDR3. V was cut by 5 bases and J by 4 bases, with 12 bases left in between. Germline values: CDR1 SEHNR, CDR2 FQNEAQ (reference sequence). CDR3 in DNA: TGTGCCAGCAGCCCTGGCTGGGAAGGAAACACCATATATTTT. It specifies CASSPGWEGNTIYF.

This clone was seen once. This chain joins TRBV29-1 and TRBJ2-3, with TRBD1 matching over 7 bases. The CDR3 is 13 amino acids. V was pared by 7 bases and J by 1 base, with 5 bases of the junction left unmatched. The germline V gene encodes CDR1 SQVTM and CDR2 ANQGSEA. CDR3 sequence: CSARQGGTDTQYF. In nucleotides, the CDR3 is TGCAGCGCACGACAGGGTGGCACAGATACGCAGTATTTT.

This clone has only a few counts. The chain uses TRBV4-3 and TRBJ2-7; D unclear. The CDR3 has 15 residues. Germline V CDR1 and CDR2: LGHNA, YSLEER. With 0 bases removed from V and 2 bases from J, the gap between germline ends came to 11 bases. CDR3: CASSQEGGTAYEQYF. The CDR3 DNA sequence: TGCGCCAGCAGCCAAGAAGGCGGCACAGCCTACGAGCAGTACTTC.

The chain employs TRBV14 and TRBJ2-1; a weak D match, TRBD1 (5 bases). Germline V gives CDR1 SGHDN, CDR2 FVKESK. Deletions cut 4 bases from V and 9 bases from J, with 13 bases between. The CDR3 loop spans 13 amino acids. The CDR3 spells CASSPAVTGEQFF. The CDR3 coding sequence is TGTGCCAGCAGCCCTGCCGTTACAGGTGAGCAGTTCTTC.

The chain joins TRBV5-1 to TRBJ1-1; D is ambiguous. Germline-derived CDR1 and CDR2 are SGHRS and YFSETQ. This CDR3 is built from 13 residues. Trimming shortened V by 2 bases and J by 5 bases, and 10 bases separated the two germline ends. This CDR3 reads CASSLEGLTEAFF. The CDR3, as DNA: TGCGCCAGCAGCTTAGAAGGGTTGACTGAAGCTTTCTTT.

The chain carries TRBV7-9 and TRBJ1-5, with D hard to call. The CDR3 runs 14 residues. Between the trimmed V and J ends, which lost 0 bases and 7 bases, there was a span of 10 bases. Germline V gene lookup returns CDR1 SEHNR and CDR2 FQNEAQ (reference sequence). The CDR3 DNA reads as TGTGCCAGCAGCTTAGCGGGCAGTAACCAGCCCCAGCATTTT. Protein sequence: CASSLAGSNQPQHF.

This rearrangement joins TRBV29-1 to TRBJ1-3; D unclear. The CDR3 runs to 11 residues. With 3 bases removed from V and 8 bases from J, the gap between germline ends came to 8 bases. Per germline, CDR1 SQVTM and CDR2 ANQGSEA. CDR3 nucleotide sequence: TGCAGCGTTGAGTCTGGGGACACCATATATTTT. This translates into CSVESGDTIYF.

This clone showed up just a few times. The chain couples TRBV21-1 to TRBJ2-7. TRBV21-1 is a documented pseudogene. This CDR3 contains 15 residues. CDR3 bases: TGTGCCAGCAGCAAAGGGGTGGACCAGTGCTGCGAGCAGTACTTC. Amino acid sequence: CASSKGVDQCCEQYF.

The V and J genes are TRBV7-9 and TRBJ1-1; the match to TRBD1 covers 8 bases. CDR1 is SEHNR, CDR2 FQNEAQ, per germline (reference sequence). The CDR3 sequence is 14 residues long. V was clipped by 5 bases and J by 4 bases; unmatched bases: 6. The CDR3 DNA follows: TGTGCCAGCAGCCCCGACACAGGGGGCACTGAAGCTTTCTTT. This sequence encodes CASSPDTGGTEAFF.

V is TRBV6-5 and J is TRBJ1-1; D unclear. V was shortened by 4 bases and J by 4 bases, with 10 bases between the two germline ends. Germline CDR1 and CDR2: MNHEY and SVGAGI. The CDR3 consists of 13 residues. The CDR3 is CASSSQGGTEAFF. CDR3 nucleotides: TGTGCCAGCAGTTCCCAAGGCGGCACTGAAGCTTTCTTT.

The CDR3 DNA sequence: TGTGCCTGGAGTGTTAGGTGGTCCTACGAGCAGTACTTC. This translates into CAWSVRWSYEQYF. The chain couples TRBV30 to TRBJ2-7; D remains unclear. This CDR3 has 13 residues. The V end was cut by 0 bases, the J end by 1 base, with 7 bases between. The germline gives CDR1 GTSNPN, CDR2 SVGIG (reference sequence).

V usage is TRBV29-1 and J usage is TRBJ2-7; 10 nucleotides agree with TRBD1. The CDR3 consists of 14 residues. Losses at the gene ends were 2 bases for V and 5 bases for J; bases not matched to a gene: 6. The germline V gene encodes CDR1 SQVTM and CDR2 ANQGSEA. The CDR3 sequence is CSVEKGQGRNEQYF. CDR3 bases: TGCAGCGTTGAAAAGGGACAGGGGAGAAACGAGCAGTACTTC.

V gene TRBV5-1 combines with J gene TRBJ2-7; no clear D. The CDR3 consists of 13 residues. Deletions cut 4 bases from V and 7 bases from J, with 15 bases between. Per the germline V gene, CDR1 is SGHRS and CDR2 is YFSETQ. The CDR3 nucleotides are TGCGCCAGCAGCGATTTGGTCGGTCCTGAGCAGTACTTC. It is translated as CASSDLVGPEQYF.

The rearrangement uses TRBV4-2 and TRBJ2-5; no reliable D call. This CDR3 region has 15 residues. Germline V gene sequence: CDR1 LGHNA, CDR2 YNFKEQ. V was cut by 1 base and J by 1 base, with 10 bases left in between. This CDR3 reads CASSQGTAVQETQYF. The CDR3, as DNA: TGTGCCAGCAGCCAAGGGACGGCCGTCCAAGAGACCCAGTACTTC.

This clone was seen a handful of times. The rearrangement joins TRBV5-1 to TRBJ2-5; 7 bases are shared with TRBD2. The CDR3 is 14 residues long. Germline CDR1 is SGHRS and CDR2 is YFSETQ. The V gene end was trimmed by 0 bases and the J gene end by 4 bases; junction bases not matched to a gene: 3. The DNA for the CDR3 is TGCGCCAGCAGCTTGGAAGGGACTACAGAGACCCAGTACTTC. This translates into CASSLEGTTETQYF.

This chain connects TRBV4-1 to TRBJ1-2; no definite D call. CDR1 MGHRA and CDR2 YSYEKL come from the germline V gene. V lost 0 bases and J lost 2, with 13 bases in between. CDR3 size: 16 residues. CDR3 DNA sequence: TGCGCCAGCAGCCAAGAACGGCGCGGACCCAACTATGGCTACACCTTC. Its translation: CASSQERRGPNYGYTF.

This clone has more than one count but fewer than ten. The rearrangement links TRBV27 to TRBJ2-1; D remains unclear. Germline loops: CDR1 MNHEY, CDR2 SMNVEV (reference sequence). This CDR3 has 12 residues. Trimming shortened V by 6 bases and J by 10 bases, and 13 bases separated the two germline ends. CDR3 region: CASRTSHSEQFF. The CDR3 nucleotides read TGTGCCAGCAGAACATCTCACTCCGAGCAGTTCTTC.

The chain has TRBV30 and TRBJ1-1; unclear D gene. The germline V gene has CDR1 GTSNPN and CDR2 SVGIG (reference sequence). This CDR3 has 13 residues. Trimming stripped 4 bases from V and 0 bases from J, with 9 bases between. The DNA for the CDR3 is TGTGCCTGGAACGTGGTTGTGAACACTGAAGCTTTCTTT. Translating it yields CAWNVVVNTEAFF.

The chain couples TRBV2 to TRBJ1-2; D not certain. CDR1 and CDR2 from the germline V gene are SNHLY and FYNNEI. V was trimmed by 3 bases and J by 3 bases, leaving 11 bases between them. This CDR3 is built from 14 residues. The CDR3 loop reads CASSEYSWDYGYTF. The CDR3 nucleotides are TGTGCCAGCAGTGAGTACAGCTGGGACTATGGCTACACCTTC.

The chain recombines TRBV30 with TRBJ2-1, with TRBD2 matching over 7 bases. V dropped 4 bases and J dropped 9; count of bases not matched to a gene: 15. The CDR3 contains 15 residues. Germline V gives CDR1 GTSNPN, CDR2 SVGIG (reference sequence). The CDR3 nucleotides read TGTGCCTGGAAGGTGGCGGGAGTTATGATCAGTGAGCAGTTCTTC. Translating gives CAWKVAGVMISEQFF.

This clone appeared a few times. The V call is TRBV29-1, the J call TRBJ2-5; D unresolved. Germline CDR1 reads SQVTM; CDR2 reads ANQGSEA. Deletions cut 4 bases from V and 1 base from J, with 13 bases between. The CDR3 totals 14 residues. Here the CDR3 DNA reads TGCAGCGTTGGCATGAGCGCCTCCCAAGAGACCCAGTACTTC. Encoded protein: CSVGMSASQETQYF.

The V gene is TRBV28, the J gene TRBJ1-5; TRBD1 agrees at 7 bases. Losses at the gene ends were 3 bases for V and 4 bases for J; bases not matched to a gene: 6. The germline gives CDR1 MDHEN, CDR2 SYDVKM. The CDR3 contains 15 residues. CDR3 sequence reads: CASSFRTGTNQPQHF. CDR3 DNA sequence: TGTGCCAGCAGTTTCCGGACAGGAACGAATCAGCCCCAGCATTTT.

The CDR3 sequence: CASSPRDTGTSGYTF. The CDR3 DNA is TGTGCCAGCAGTCCTAGGGACACAGGGACAAGTGGCTACACCTTC. V is TRBV27 and J is TRBJ1-2; possible D gene TRBD1, 6 bases. Germline values: CDR1 MNHEY, CDR2 SMNVEV (reference sequence). V lost 5 bases and J lost 7, with 20 bases in between. This CDR3 region has 15 residues.

This chain links TRBV5-1 with TRBJ1-1; D call uncertain. The CDR3 length is 13 residues. The V end was cut by 0 bases, the J end by 3 bases, with 6 bases between. Germline V gene data show CDR1 as SGHRS and CDR2 as YFSETQ. CDR3: CASSLAADTEAFF. CDR3 nucleotide sequence: TGCGCCAGCAGCTTGGCCGCGGACACTGAAGCTTTCTTT.

This clone came up many times. V is TRBV6-6 and J is TRBJ2-3, with D perhaps TRBD2 (6 bases). The germline V gene has CDR1 MNHNY and CDR2 SVGAGI (reference sequence). This CDR3 comprises 16 residues. V lost 6 bases and J 1 base, leaving 17 bases between the germline ends. The CDR3 region is CASRVGTSTGTDTQYF. CDR3 DNA: TGTGCCAGCAGAGTCGGGACTTCGACGGGCACAGATACGCAGTATTTT.